A single sample gave rise to the 32 T cell receptor beta chains below, sequenced in a study of cytomegalovirus exposure and HLA in healthy donors. With 60 Vbeta and 13 Jbeta primers, the PCR was carried out. Assay: immunoSEQ multiplex PCR; the TCRdb copy retains only in-frame clones and omits some. The sample holds over 65,000 clones, approximately 81% seen once. Sequencing was carried out using PBMCs. The receptors were gathered from a woman aged 25-40 years in good health and CMV-seropositive.

V gene TRBV4-3 combines with J gene TRBJ2-6; 8 bases fit TRBD1. From germline, CDR1 is LGHNA and CDR2 YSLEER. The CDR3 covers 17 residues. V shed 0 bases, J shed 3 bases, and the junction held 4 bases outside the gene matches. CDR3 DNA: TGCGCCAGCAGCCAAGATCCAGGGGGCGATGGGGCCAACGTCCTGACTTTC. Encoded protein: CASSQDPGGDGANVLTF.

The chain uses TRBV10-1 and TRBJ2-3, with 8 positions matching TRBD2. J was trimmed by 0 bases and V by 3 bases; bases with no gene match: 2. The CDR3 is 15 amino acids. CDR1 is WNHNN, CDR2 SYGVQD, per germline (reference sequence). CDR3 residues: CASSDGGRSTDTQYF. CDR3 nucleotide sequence: TGCGCCAGCAGTGATGGCGGGAGGAGCACAGATACGCAGTATTTT.

The rearrangement joins TRBV7-9 to TRBJ2-1, with TRBD2 matching over 7 bases. The CDR3 contains 15 residues. Germline CDR1 and CDR2: SEHNR and FQNEAQ (reference sequence). After removal of 5 bases from V and 6 bases from J, the junction contained 10 bases not matched to a gene. This chain's CDR3 is CASSKLATVPNEQFF. In nucleotides, the CDR3 is TGTGCCAGCAGCAAACTAGCGACGGTTCCCAATGAGCAGTTCTTC.

This clone was observed a single time. The chain is built from TRBV19 and TRBJ2-1, with D possibly TRBD1 on 6 matching bases. Germline lookup yields CDR1 LNHDA and CDR2 SQIVND (reference sequence). V lost 6 bases and J lost 0, with 12 bases in between. The CDR3 runs to 15 residues. The DNA of the CDR3 is TGTGCCAGTAGACACGACAGGTCCTCCTACAATGAGCAGTTCTTC. Translation: CASRHDRSSYNEQFF.

The rearrangement links TRBV30 to TRBJ2-2, with D unclear. Deletions cut 2 bases from V and 6 bases from J, with 7 bases between. The CDR3 spans 12 residues. CDR1 and CDR2 from the germline V gene are GTSNPN and SVGIG (reference sequence). The CDR3 reads CAWSQSSGELFF. As DNA, the CDR3 is TGTGCCTGGAGTCAGTCCTCCGGGGAGCTGTTTTTT.

DNA for the CDR3: TGTGCCAGTAGTCCGGGACTAGCGGACTACAATGAGCAGTTCTTC. This sequence encodes CASSPGLADYNEQFF. The chain joins TRBV19 to TRBJ2-1; 11 positions match TRBD2. The CDR3 loop spans 15 amino acids. Germline values: CDR1 LNHDA, CDR2 SQIVND (reference sequence). The trim removed 5 bases at V and 3 bases at J, leaving 3 bases unmatched.

The chain carries TRBV6-5 and TRBJ2-1; TRBD1 matches 7 bases. This CDR3 contains 12 residues. Trimming at V came to 11 bases and at J to 3 bases, leaving 4 bases not matched to a gene. Germline CDR1 reads MNHEY; CDR2 reads SVGAGI. The CDR3 nucleotides are TGTGCCTCTGGACAGGTCTACAATGAGCAGTTCTTC. It specifies CASGQVYNEQFF.

The rearrangement links TRBV29-1 to TRBJ2-5; weak D call: TRBD1 (5 bases). V was shortened by 6 bases and J by 2 bases, with 10 bases between the two germline ends. CDR1 and CDR2 from the germline V gene are SQVTM and ANQGSEA. This CDR3 has 12 residues. The CDR3 nucleotides read TGCAGCGTAGCAGGGTCACAAGAGACCCAGTACTTC. It translates to CSVAGSQETQYF.

This chain joins TRBV27 and TRBJ2-7; 8 bases are shared with TRBD2. J gave up 3 bases and V 4 bases, and 5 bases lay outside the gene matches. CDR1 and CDR2 (germline): MNHEY, SMNVEV (reference sequence). This CDR3 comprises 14 residues. The CDR3 DNA follows: TGTGCCAGCAGTTCGACTAGCGCGGGCTACGAGCAGTACTTC. Its protein is CASSSTSAGYEQYF.

The chain combines TRBV6-5 with TRBJ2-3, with D possibly matching TRBD1 (5 bases). Germline V gene data show CDR1 as MNHEY and CDR2 as SVGAGI. The V gene lost 1 base and the J gene lost 4 bases, with 15 bases spanning the gap. The CDR3 loop spans 16 amino acids. In DNA, the CDR3 is TGTGCCAGCAGTTACTTGGCTAGACAAGGGGCAGATACGCAGTATTTT. This gives the protein CASSYLARQGADTQYF.

This rearrangement joins TRBV6-1 to TRBJ1-4; D remains ambiguous. Per germline, CDR1 MNHNS and CDR2 SASEGT. This CDR3 region has 12 residues. Trimming left V 3 bases short and J 13 bases short, with 12 bases between. The CDR3 protein is CASSEFRSRLFF. The CDR3 DNA reads as TGTGCCAGCAGTGAGTTCCGAAGTAGACTGTTTTTT.

The chain carries TRBV19 and TRBJ1-4; tentatively, D is TRBD1 (5 bases). Deletions cut 7 bases from V and 8 bases from J, with 17 bases between. This CDR3 spans 14 amino acids. Germline-derived CDR1 and CDR2 are LNHDA and SQIVND (reference sequence). The CDR3 loop reads CASTQPMRQEKLFF. In DNA, the CDR3 is TGTGCCAGTACCCAACCAATGAGACAGGAAAAACTGTTTTTT.

This clone was seen just once. This chain connects TRBV11-1 to TRBJ2-7; tentative D call: TRBD1 (5 bases). Trimming removed 2 bases at V and 6 bases at J, with 14 bases between. Germline-derived CDR1 and CDR2 are SGHAT and FQDESV (reference sequence). There are 14 residues in the CDR3. CDR3 DNA sequence: TGTGCCAGCAGCTTAAAAGCCCTCCAGGGCGAGCAGTACTTC. It translates to CASSLKALQGEQYF. Based on the CDR3 plus reference TRBV11-1 and TRBJ2-7, the full variable domain is EAEVAQSPRYKITEKSQAVAFWCDPISGHATLYWYRQILGQGPELLVQFQDESVVDDSQLPKDRFSAERLKGVDSTLKIQPAELGDSAMYLCASSLKALQGEQYFGPGTRLTVT.

This clone has more than one count but fewer than ten. V is TRBV5-6 and J is TRBJ1-3, with D perhaps TRBD1 (5 bases). The V end lost 4 bases, the J end lost 3 bases, and 14 bases lay between the germline ends. CDR1 SGHDT and CDR2 YYEEEE come from the germline V gene. There are 15 residues in the CDR3. The CDR3 sequence: CASSPRGGSGNTIYF. The CDR3 DNA sequence: TGTGCCAGCAGCCCCCGGGGGGGAAGTGGAAACACCATATATTTT.

The V and J genes are TRBV9 and TRBJ2-7; TRBD1 agrees at 11 bases. This CDR3 comprises 14 residues. Germline V gene lookup returns CDR1 SGDLS and CDR2 YYNGEE. V was pared by 4 bases and J by 6 bases, with 6 bases of the junction left unmatched. CDR3 in amino acids: CASSLGTGGSEQYF. The CDR3 DNA reads TGTGCCAGCAGCTTAGGGACAGGGGGTTCCGAGCAGTACTTC.

This clone has a handful of counts. The rearrangement joins TRBV6-5 to TRBJ2-1, with 7 nucleotides matching TRBD2. CDR1 MNHEY and CDR2 SVGAGI come from the germline V gene. V was pared by 0 bases and J by 4 bases, with 6 bases of the junction left unmatched. The CDR3 has 16 amino acids. CDR3 nucleotides: TGTGCCAGCAGTTACTCGGGGACTATGGGTTACAATGAGCAGTTCTTC. Its translation is CASSYSGTMGYNEQFF.

This CDR3 reads CASSVQIPSNEQFF. The CDR3 coding sequence is TGTGCCAGCAGTGTACAGATTCCCTCCAATGAGCAGTTCTTC. The chain joins TRBV25-1 to TRBJ2-1; the D is unclear. V lost 4 bases to trimming and J lost 6 bases, with 13 bases between them. Germline V lookup: CDR1 MGHDK, CDR2 SYGVNS. This CDR3 region has 14 residues.

The chain couples TRBV28 to TRBJ1-1, with D hard to call. CDR3 length: 11 amino acids. Per the germline V gene, CDR1 is MDHEN and CDR2 is SYDVKM. Trimming pared 7 bases from V and 9 bases from J, leaving 12 bases between. CDR3 bases: TGTGCCAGCACCCTAGGAAACAAAGCTTTCTTT. Translation gives CASTLGNKAFF.

V usage is TRBV9 and J usage is TRBJ1-1; D gene unclear. The CDR3 covers 12 residues. Trimming left V 0 bases short and J 5 bases short, with 5 bases between. Germline V lookup: CDR1 SGDLS, CDR2 YYNGEE. This CDR3 reads CASSVGATEAFF. In nucleotides, the CDR3 is TGTGCCAGCAGCGTAGGAGCGACTGAAGCTTTCTTT.

CDR3: CASSLGPSGRDEQFF. CDR3 DNA: TGTGCCAGCAGCTTAGGTCCTAGCGGGAGGGATGAGCAGTTCTTC. The rearrangement uses TRBV7-9 and TRBJ2-1; 12 bases are a match to TRBD2. Germline V CDR1 and CDR2: SEHNR, FQNEAQ (reference sequence). The CDR3 runs to 15 residues. The V and J ends lost 1 base and 8 bases, in that order; junction bases with no gene match: 3.

The genes are TRBV5-8 and TRBJ2-7, with 7 bases that match TRBD1. Per the germline V gene, CDR1 is SGHTS and CDR2 is YDEGEE. The trim removed 2 bases at V and 4 bases at J, leaving 3 bases unmatched. CDR3 length equals 13 residues. The CDR3 DNA is TGTGCCAGCAGCTTATGGACAGGTTACGAGCAGTACTTC. Protein: CASSLWTGYEQYF. The full variable domain, its missing parts supplied by reference TRBV5-8 and TRBJ2-7, is EAGVTQSPTHLIKTRGQQATLRCSPISGHTSVYWYQQALGLGLQFLLWYDEGEERNRGNFPPRFSGRQFPNYSSELNVNALELEDSALYLCASSLWTGYEQYFGPGTRLTVT.

This clone was detected only once. The chain employs TRBV7-8 and TRBJ2-1; 13 nucleotides align to TRBD2. The V gene end was trimmed by 4 bases and the J gene end by 9 bases; junction bases not matched to a gene: 12. The CDR3 sequence is 17 residues long. From germline, CDR1 is SGHVS and CDR2 FQNEAQ. CDR3 sequence reads: CASSSSQRTSGGPEQFF. For the CDR3, the DNA is TGTGCCAGCAGCTCCTCCCAGCGGACTAGCGGGGGTCCTGAGCAGTTCTTC.

V is TRBV25-1 and J is TRBJ2-2; D remains unclear. Germline loops: CDR1 MGHDK, CDR2 SYGVNS. Trimming left V 4 bases short and J 7 bases short, with 4 bases between. The CDR3 extends over 11 amino acids. The CDR3 loop is CASSVYGELFF. CDR3 DNA: TGTGCCAGCAGTGTCTACGGGGAGCTGTTTTTT. The full variable domain, rest sourced from reference TRBV25-1 and TRBJ2-2, is EADIYQTPRYLVIGTGKKITLECSQTMGHDKMYWYQQDPGMELHLIHYSYGVNSTEKGDLSSESTVSRIRTEHFPLTLESARPSHTSQYLCASSVYGELFFGEGSRLTVL.

The rearrangement uses TRBV27 and TRBJ2-2, with 7 bases matching TRBD2. Looked up from germline, CDR1 is MNHEY and CDR2 is SMNVEV (reference sequence). V lost 5 bases and J lost 3; bases outside the gene matches: 9. There are 16 residues in the CDR3. CDR3 DNA sequence: TGTGCCAGCAGTCCATGGACTAGGGCGGACACCGGGGAGCTGTTTTTT. Encoded protein: CASSPWTRADTGELFF.

The gene calls are TRBV9 and TRBJ2-5; the D gene is possibly TRBD1 (5 bases). Germline V gene data show CDR1 as SGDLS and CDR2 as YYNGEE. CDR3 length: 14 amino acids. V shed 3 bases and J shed 2 bases, with 11 bases lying between them. The CDR3 DNA reads as TGTGCCAGCAGCGGGGGAAGACAGCAAGAGACCCAGTACTTC. Its translation is CASSGGRQQETQYF.

The CDR3: CASIPQRTGHYGYTF. CDR3 nucleotide sequence: TGTGCCAGCATCCCACAGAGGACAGGGCATTATGGCTACACCTTC. This rearrangement joins TRBV7-9 to TRBJ1-2, with 8 positions matching TRBD1. The germline V gene encodes CDR1 SEHNR and CDR2 FQNEAQ (reference sequence). The CDR3 extends over 15 amino acids. After removal of 7 bases from V and 5 bases from J, the junction contained 12 bases not matched to a gene. The variable domain in full, completed from reference TRBV7-9 and TRBJ1-2, reads DTGVSQNPRHKITKRGQNVTFRCDPISEHNRLYWYRQTLGQGPEFLTYFQNEAQLEKSRLLSDRFSAERPKGSFSTLEIQRTEQGDSAMYLCASIPQRTGHYGYTFGSGTRLTVV.

The chain couples TRBV7-3 to TRBJ1-1; 9 bases fit TRBD1. V was pared by 5 bases and J by 4 bases, with 2 bases of the junction left unmatched. Germline V gene lookup returns CDR1 SGHTA and CDR2 FQGTGA. This CDR3 has 13 residues. The CDR3 reads CASSRDRATEAFF. The CDR3 nucleotides read TGTGCCAGCAGCAGGGACAGGGCCACTGAAGCTTTCTTT. Full variable domain (remainder filled in from reference TRBV7-3 and TRBJ1-1): GAGVSQTPSNKVTEKGKYVELRCDPISGHTALYWYRQSLGQGPEFLIYFQGTGAADDSGLPNDRFFAVRPEGSVSTLKIQRTERGDSAVYLCASSRDRATEAFFGQGTRLTVV.

This clone was observed a few times. CDR3 amino acids: CASSVRQLSYEQYF. The CDR3, as DNA: TGTGCCAGCAGTGTCCGACAACTCTCCTACGAGCAGTACTTC. This chain links TRBV2 with TRBJ2-7; no reliable D call. The CDR3 extends over 14 amino acids. V lost 4 bases, J lost 0 bases, and 10 bases lay in between. CDR1 is SNHLY, CDR2 FYNNEI, per germline.

The chain links TRBV6-5 to TRBJ2-7, with TRBD1 matching over 11 bases. The CDR3 contains 16 residues. Germline CDR1 is MNHEY and CDR2 is SVGAGI. Trimming removed 2 bases from V and 6 bases from J; junction bases left unmatched: 9. This chain's CDR3 is CASSYELRTGGGEQYF. CDR3 DNA: TGTGCCAGCAGTTACGAGTTGAGGACAGGGGGCGGCGAGCAGTACTTC.

V is TRBV7-9 and J is TRBJ2-5, with D maybe TRBD1 (5 bases). Trimming removed 4 bases from V and 5 bases from J, with 17 bases in between. Germline V gene sequence: CDR1 SEHNR, CDR2 FQNEAQ (reference sequence). The CDR3 loop spans 15 amino acids. Here the CDR3 DNA reads TGTGCCAGCAGCTCGCAACCGACAGTAGGCGAGACCCAGTACTTC. Its protein product is CASSSQPTVGETQYF.

This clone showed up just a few times. This sequence joins TRBV4-1 and TRBJ2-4, with 7 bases identical to TRBD2. V trimming: 2 bases; J trimming: 7 bases; junction bases outside the gene matches: 8. The CDR3 spans 15 residues. The V gene's germline CDR1 is MGHRA and CDR2 YSYEKL. The CDR3: CASSQSREVGNIQYF. In nucleotides, the CDR3 is TGCGCCAGCAGCCAATCCCGGGAGGTTGGGAACATTCAGTACTTC.

The rearrangement joins TRBV19 to TRBJ2-7, with TRBD1 as a possible D gene (5 bases). Per the germline V gene, CDR1 is LNHDA and CDR2 is SQIVND (reference sequence). V lost 8 bases to trimming and J lost 3 bases, with 14 bases between them. This CDR3 spans 13 amino acids. This chain's CDR3 is CASAAGLYYEQYF. Here the CDR3 DNA reads TGTGCCAGTGCCGCAGGGCTCTACTACGAGCAGTACTTC. Filled out from reference TRBV19 and TRBJ2-7, the complete variable domain reads DGGITQSPKYLFRKEGQNVTLSCEQNLNHDAMYWYRQDPGQGLRLIYYSQIVNDFQKGDIAEGYSVSREKKESFPLTVTSAQKNPTAFYLCASAAGLYYEQYFGPGTRLTVT.